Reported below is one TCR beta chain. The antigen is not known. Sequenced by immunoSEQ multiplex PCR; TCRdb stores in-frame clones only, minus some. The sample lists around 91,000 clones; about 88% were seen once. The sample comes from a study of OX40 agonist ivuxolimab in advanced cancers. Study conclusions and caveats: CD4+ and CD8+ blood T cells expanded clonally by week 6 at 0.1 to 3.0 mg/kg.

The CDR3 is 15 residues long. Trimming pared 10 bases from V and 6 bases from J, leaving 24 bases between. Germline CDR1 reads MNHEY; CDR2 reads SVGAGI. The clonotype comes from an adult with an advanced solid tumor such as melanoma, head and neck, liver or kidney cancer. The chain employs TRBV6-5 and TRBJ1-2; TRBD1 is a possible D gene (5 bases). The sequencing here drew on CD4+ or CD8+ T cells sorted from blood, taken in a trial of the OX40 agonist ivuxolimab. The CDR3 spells CATTPGGTGENGYTF. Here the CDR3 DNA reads TGTGCCACCACACCGGGGGGGACGGGGGAAAATGGCTACACCTTC.